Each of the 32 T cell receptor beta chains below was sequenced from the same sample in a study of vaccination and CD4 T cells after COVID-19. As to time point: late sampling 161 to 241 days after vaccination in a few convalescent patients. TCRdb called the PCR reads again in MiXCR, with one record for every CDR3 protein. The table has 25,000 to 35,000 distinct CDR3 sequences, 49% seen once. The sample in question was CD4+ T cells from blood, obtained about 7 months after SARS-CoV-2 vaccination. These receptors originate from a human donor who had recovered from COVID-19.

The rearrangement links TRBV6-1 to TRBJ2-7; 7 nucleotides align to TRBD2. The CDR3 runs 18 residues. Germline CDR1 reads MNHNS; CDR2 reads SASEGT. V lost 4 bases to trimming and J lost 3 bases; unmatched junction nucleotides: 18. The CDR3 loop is CASSGGPVVGRDSYEQYF. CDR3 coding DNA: TGTGCCAGCAGTGGGGGCCCAGTGGTGGGGAGGGATAGCTACGAGCAGTACTTC.

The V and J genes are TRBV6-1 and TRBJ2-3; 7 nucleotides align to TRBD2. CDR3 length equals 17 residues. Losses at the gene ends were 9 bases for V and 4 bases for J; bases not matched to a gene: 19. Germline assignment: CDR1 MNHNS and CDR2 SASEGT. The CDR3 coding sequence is TGTGCCAGTTCCCGTGGGGGGACTACATCCCTTCCAGATACGCAGTATTTT. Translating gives CASSRGGTTSLPDTQYF.

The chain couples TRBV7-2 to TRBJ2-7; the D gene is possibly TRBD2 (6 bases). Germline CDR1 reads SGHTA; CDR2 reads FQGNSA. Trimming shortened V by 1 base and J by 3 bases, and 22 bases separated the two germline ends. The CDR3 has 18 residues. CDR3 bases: TGTGCCAGCAGCTTAGGTTCAGGGATGCTAGCGAGTTTCTACGAGCAGTACTTC. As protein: CASSLGSGMLASFYEQYF.

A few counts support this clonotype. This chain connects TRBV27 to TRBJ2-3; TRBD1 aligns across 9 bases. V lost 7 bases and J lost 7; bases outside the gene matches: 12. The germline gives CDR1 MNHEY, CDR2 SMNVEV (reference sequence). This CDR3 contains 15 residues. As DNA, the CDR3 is TGTGCCAGCAACCCGACAGGGGGAGGGCGGAATACGCAGTATTTT. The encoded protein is CASNPTGGGRNTQYF.

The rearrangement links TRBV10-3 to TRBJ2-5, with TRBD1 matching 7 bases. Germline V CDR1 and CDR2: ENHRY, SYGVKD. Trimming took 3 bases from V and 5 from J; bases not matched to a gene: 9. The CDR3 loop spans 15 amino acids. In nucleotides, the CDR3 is TGTGCCATCAGTGAAGAACAGGGGTGGGGGGAGACCCAGTACTTC. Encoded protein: CAISEEQGWGETQYF.

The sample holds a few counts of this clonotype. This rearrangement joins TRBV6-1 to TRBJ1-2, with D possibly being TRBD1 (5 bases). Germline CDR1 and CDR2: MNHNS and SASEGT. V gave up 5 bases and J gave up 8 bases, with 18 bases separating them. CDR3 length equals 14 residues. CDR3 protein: CASSRRGHQGGYTF. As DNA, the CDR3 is TGTGCCAGCAGTAGAAGAGGACACCAGGGAGGCTACACCTTC.

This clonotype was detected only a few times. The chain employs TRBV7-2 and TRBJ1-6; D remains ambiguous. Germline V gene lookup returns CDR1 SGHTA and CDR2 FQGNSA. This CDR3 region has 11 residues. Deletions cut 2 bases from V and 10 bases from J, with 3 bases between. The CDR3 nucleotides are TGTGCCAGCAGCTTAATGTCACCCCTCCACTTT. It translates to CASSLMSPLHF.

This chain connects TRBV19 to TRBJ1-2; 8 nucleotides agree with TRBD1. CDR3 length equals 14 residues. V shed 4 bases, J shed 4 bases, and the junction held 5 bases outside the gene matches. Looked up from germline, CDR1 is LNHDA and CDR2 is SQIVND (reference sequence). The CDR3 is CASSTGGAGYGYTF. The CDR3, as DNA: TGTGCCAGTAGTACAGGGGGCGCGGGCTATGGCTACACCTTC.

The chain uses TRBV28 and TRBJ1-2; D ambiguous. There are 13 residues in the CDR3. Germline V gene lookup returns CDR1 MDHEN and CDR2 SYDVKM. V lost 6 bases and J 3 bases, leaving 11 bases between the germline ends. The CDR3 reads CASRPGRYYGYTF. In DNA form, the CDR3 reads TGTGCCAGCAGACCTGGACGGTACTATGGCTACACCTTC.

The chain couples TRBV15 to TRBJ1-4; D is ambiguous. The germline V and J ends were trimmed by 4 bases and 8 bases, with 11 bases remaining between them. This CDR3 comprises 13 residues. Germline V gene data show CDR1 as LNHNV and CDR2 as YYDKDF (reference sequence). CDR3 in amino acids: CATSKPDKEKLFF. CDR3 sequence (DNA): TGTGCCACCAGCAAGCCTGACAAGGAAAAACTGTTTTTT.

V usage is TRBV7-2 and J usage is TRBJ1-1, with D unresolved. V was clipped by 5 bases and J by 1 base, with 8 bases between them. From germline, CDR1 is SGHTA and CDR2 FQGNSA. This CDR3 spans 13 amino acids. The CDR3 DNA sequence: TGTGCCAGCAGCGGGGATTGGAACACTGAAGCTTTCTTT. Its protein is CASSGDWNTEAFF.

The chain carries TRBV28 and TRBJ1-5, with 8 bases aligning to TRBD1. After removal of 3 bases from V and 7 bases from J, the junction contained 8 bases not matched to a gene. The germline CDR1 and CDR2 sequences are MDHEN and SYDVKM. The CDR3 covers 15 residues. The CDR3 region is CASSFSRAGGQPQHF. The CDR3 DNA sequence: TGTGCCAGCAGTTTTTCCCGGGCAGGGGGCCAGCCCCAGCATTTT.

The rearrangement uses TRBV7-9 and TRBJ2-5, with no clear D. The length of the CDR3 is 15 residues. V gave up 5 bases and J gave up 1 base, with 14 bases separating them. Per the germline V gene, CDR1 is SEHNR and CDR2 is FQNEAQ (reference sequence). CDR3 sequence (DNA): TGTGCCAGCAGCCGGAACACGCTCCCCCAAGAGACCCAGTACTTC. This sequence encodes CASSRNTLPQETQYF.

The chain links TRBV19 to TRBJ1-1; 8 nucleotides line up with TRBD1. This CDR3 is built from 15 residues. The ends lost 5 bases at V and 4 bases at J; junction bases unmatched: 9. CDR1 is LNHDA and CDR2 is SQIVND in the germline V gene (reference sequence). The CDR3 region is CASSVVAGGGTEAFF. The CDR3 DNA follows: TGTGCCAGTAGTGTAGTCGCAGGGGGCGGCACTGAAGCTTTCTTT.

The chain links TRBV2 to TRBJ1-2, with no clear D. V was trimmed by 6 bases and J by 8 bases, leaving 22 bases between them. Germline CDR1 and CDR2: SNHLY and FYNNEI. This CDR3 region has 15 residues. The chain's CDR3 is CASRAEWTPVRGYTF. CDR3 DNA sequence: TGTGCCAGCAGGGCTGAGTGGACCCCCGTCCGAGGCTACACCTTC.

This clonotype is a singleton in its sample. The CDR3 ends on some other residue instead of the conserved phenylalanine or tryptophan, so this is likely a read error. CDR3 sequence reads: CASSLGQATMADTQYL. The CDR3 DNA is TGTGCCAGCAGCTTGGGACAGGCGACTATGGCAGATACGCAGTATCTT. The chain joins TRBV7-9 to TRBJ2-3; 8 bases line up with TRBD1. The CDR3 spans 16 residues. Germline-derived CDR1 and CDR2 are SEHNR and FQNEAQ (reference sequence). The V gene end was trimmed by 3 bases and the J gene end by 4 bases; junction bases not matched to a gene: 9.

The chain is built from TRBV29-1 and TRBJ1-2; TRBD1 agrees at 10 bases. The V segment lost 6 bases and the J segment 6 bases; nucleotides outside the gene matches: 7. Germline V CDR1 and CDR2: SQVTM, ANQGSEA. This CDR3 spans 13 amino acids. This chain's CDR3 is CSVGAGTGDGYTF. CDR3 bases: TGCAGCGTAGGGGCCGGGACAGGGGATGGCTACACCTTC.

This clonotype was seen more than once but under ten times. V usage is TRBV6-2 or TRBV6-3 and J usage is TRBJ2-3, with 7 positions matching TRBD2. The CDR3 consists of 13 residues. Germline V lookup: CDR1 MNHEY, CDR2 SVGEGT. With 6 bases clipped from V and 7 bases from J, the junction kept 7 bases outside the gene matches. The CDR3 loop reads CASRRTSYHTQYF. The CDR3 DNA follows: TGTGCCAGCAGGAGGACTAGTTACCATACGCAGTATTTT.

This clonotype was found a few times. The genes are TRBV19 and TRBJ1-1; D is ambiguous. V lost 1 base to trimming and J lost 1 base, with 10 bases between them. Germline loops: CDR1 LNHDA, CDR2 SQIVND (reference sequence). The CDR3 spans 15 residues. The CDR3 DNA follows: TGTGCCAGTAGTATAGGTCCAGGAGGGAACACTGAAGCTTTCTTT. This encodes CASSIGPGGNTEAFF. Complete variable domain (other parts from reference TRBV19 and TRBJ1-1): DGGITQSPKYLFRKEGQNVTLSCEQNLNHDAMYWYRQDPGQGLRLIYYSQIVNDFQKGDIAEGYSVSREKKESFPLTVTSAQKNPTAFYLCASSIGPGGNTEAFFGQGTRLTVV.

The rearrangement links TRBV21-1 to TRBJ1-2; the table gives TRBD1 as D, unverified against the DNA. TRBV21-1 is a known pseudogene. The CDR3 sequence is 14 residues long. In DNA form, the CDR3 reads TGTGCCAGCAGCTCTAAGGGGCAGCTCTATGGCTACACCTTC. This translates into CASSSKGQLYGYTF.

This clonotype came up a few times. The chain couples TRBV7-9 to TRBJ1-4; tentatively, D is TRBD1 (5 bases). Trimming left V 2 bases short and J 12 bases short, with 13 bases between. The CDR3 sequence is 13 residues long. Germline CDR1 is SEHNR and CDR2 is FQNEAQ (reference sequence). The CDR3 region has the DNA TGTGCCAGCAGCTTACAGGGAGTGGTGGAACTGTTTTTT. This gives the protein CASSLQGVVELFF.

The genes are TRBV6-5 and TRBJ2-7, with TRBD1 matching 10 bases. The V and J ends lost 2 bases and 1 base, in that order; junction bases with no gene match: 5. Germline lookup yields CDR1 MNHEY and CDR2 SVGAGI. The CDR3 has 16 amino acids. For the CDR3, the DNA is TGTGCCAGCAGTTACCCCCGGACAGGGGGATCCTACGAGCAGTACTTC. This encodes CASSYPRTGGSYEQYF.

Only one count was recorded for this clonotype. The DNA for the CDR3 is TGCAGTGCTAGAGATTTTGTTCTTGGGACTAGTCGCGAGCAGTACTTC. The encoded protein is CSARDFVLGTSREQYF. This chain links TRBV20-1 with TRBJ2-7, with TRBD2 matching over 8 bases. The CDR3 has 16 residues. Germline V gene data show CDR1 as DFQATT and CDR2 as SNEGSKA (reference sequence). Trimming removed 0 bases from V and 6 bases from J; junction bases left unmatched: 13.

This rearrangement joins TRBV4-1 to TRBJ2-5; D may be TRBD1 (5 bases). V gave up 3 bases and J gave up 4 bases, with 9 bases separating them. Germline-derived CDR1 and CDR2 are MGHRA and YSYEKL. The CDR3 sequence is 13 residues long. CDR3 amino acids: CASSHATGETQYF. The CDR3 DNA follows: TGCGCCAGCAGCCATGCAACAGGAGAGACCCAGTACTTC.

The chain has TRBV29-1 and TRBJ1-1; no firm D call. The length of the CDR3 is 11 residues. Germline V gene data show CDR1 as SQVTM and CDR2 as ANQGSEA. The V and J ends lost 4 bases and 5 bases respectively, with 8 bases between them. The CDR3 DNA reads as TGCAGCGTTGGGAAGGGAACTGAAGCTTTCTTT. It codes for CSVGKGTEAFF.

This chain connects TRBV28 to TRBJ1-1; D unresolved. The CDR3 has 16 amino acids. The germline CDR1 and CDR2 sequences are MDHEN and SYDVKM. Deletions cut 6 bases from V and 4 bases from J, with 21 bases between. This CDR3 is CASSITPGTKFTEAFF. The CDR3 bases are TGTGCCAGCAGCATCACACCGGGAACGAAATTCACTGAAGCTTTCTTT.

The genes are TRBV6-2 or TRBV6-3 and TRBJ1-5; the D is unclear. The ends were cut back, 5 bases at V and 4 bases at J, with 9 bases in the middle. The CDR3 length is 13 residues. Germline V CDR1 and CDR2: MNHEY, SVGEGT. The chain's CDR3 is CASSTEANQPQHF. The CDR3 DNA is TGTGCCAGCAGTACAGAAGCAAATCAGCCCCAGCATTTT.

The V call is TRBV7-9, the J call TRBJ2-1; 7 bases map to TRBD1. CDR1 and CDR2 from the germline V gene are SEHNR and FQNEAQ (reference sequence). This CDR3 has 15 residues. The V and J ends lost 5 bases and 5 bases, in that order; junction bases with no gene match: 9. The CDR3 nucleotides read TGTGCCAGCAGCCCCCGGCAGGGGGTAAACAATGAGCAGTTCTTC. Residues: CASSPRQGVNNEQFF.

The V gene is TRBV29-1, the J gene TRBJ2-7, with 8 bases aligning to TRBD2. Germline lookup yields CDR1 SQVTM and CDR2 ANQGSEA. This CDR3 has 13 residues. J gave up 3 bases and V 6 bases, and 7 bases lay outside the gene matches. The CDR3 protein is CSVRAGEGYEQYF. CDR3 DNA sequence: TGCAGCGTGCGAGCGGGAGAGGGCTACGAGCAGTACTTC.

In DNA form, the CDR3 reads TGTGCCAGCAGTTTTGGACAGGGAAGCTATGGCTACACCTTC. This encodes CASSFGQGSYGYTF. This chain joins TRBV6-5 and TRBJ1-2; 8 bases are shared with TRBD1. With 4 bases clipped from V and 4 bases from J, the junction kept 5 bases outside the gene matches. There are 14 residues in the CDR3. CDR1 and CDR2 (germline): MNHEY, SVGAGI.

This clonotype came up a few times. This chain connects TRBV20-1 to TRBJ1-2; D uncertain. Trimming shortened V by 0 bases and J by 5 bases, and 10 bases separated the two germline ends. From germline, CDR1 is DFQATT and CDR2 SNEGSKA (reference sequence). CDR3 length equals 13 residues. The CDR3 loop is CSARDRRQYGYTF. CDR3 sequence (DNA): TGCAGTGCTAGAGATCGCAGGCAGTATGGCTACACCTTC.

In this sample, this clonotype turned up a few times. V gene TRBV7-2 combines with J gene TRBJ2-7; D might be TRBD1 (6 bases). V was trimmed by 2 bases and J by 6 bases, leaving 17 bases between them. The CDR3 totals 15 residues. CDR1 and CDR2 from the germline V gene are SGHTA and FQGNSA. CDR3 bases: TGTGCCAGCAGCTTATCACAGGGCAATTCGGGCGAGCAGTACTTC. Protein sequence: CASSLSQGNSGEQYF.